Shown below are 12 T cell receptor beta chains from a single sample sequenced in a study of T cells after yellow fever vaccination. TCRdb fed the 5' RACE reads into MiXCR, producing one record per CDR3 protein. The sample records 450,000 to 600,000 distinct CDR3 sequences, roughly 17% being singletons. Material: PBMCs, obtained 5 days after the first yellow fever vaccination. Receptors were obtained from a man aged 18 to 35 who received the YFV17D yellow fever vaccine.

This clonotype was detected only a few times. This rearrangement joins TRBV15 to TRBJ2-3, with no clear D. With 0 bases removed from V and 0 bases from J, the gap between germline ends came to 13 bases. The CDR3 runs to 17 residues. Germline lookup yields CDR1 LNHNV and CDR2 YYDKDF (reference sequence). The DNA of the CDR3 is TGTGCCACCAGCAGAGATTCACCCTTTTCTAGCACAGATACGCAGTATTTT. Translation gives CATSRDSPFSSTDTQYF.

The V gene is TRBV5-1, the J gene TRBJ2-3; D gene uncertain. Germline lookup yields CDR1 SGHRS and CDR2 YFSETQ. The CDR3 contains 15 residues. Trimming removed 7 bases from V and 0 bases from J, with 15 bases in between. In DNA, the CDR3 is TGCGCCAGCCGCTCAGTACCTTCGAGCACAGATACGCAGTATTTT. Protein sequence: CASRSVPSSTDTQYF. The full variable domain, its missing parts supplied by reference TRBV5-1 and TRBJ2-3, is KAGVTQTPRYLIKTRGQQVTLSCSPISGHRSVSWYQQTPGQGLQFLFEYFSETQRNKGNFPGRFSGRQFSNSRSEMNVSTLELGDSALYLCASRSVPSSTDTQYFGPGTRLTVL.

This sequence joins TRBV7-8 and TRBJ2-5; weak D call: TRBD1 (5 bases). V was cut by 3 bases and J by 5 bases, with 7 bases left in between. The CDR3 totals 12 residues. Germline V gene sequence: CDR1 SGHVS, CDR2 FQNEAQ. The CDR3 reads CASSFRVETQYF. Here the CDR3 DNA reads TGTGCCAGCAGCTTCAGGGTGGAGACCCAGTACTTC.

V is TRBV7-9 and J is TRBJ1-2; tentative D call: TRBD1 (5 bases). The V end was cut by 1 base, the J end by 6 bases, with 15 bases between. The CDR3 covers 15 residues. CDR1 SEHNR and CDR2 FQNEAQ come from the germline V gene (reference sequence). CDR3 nucleotides: TGTGCCAGCAGCTTAGATTGGGGGGACGGCAATGGCTACACCTTC. Amino acid sequence: CASSLDWGDGNGYTF.

This rearrangement joins TRBV20-1 to TRBJ1-1; D call uncertain. The germline V and J ends were trimmed by 5 bases and 2 bases, with 12 bases remaining between them. The CDR3 spans 13 residues. The germline CDR1 and CDR2 sequences are DFQATT and SNEGSKA (reference sequence). CDR3 in amino acids: CSAGGGLNTEAFF. The CDR3 DNA follows: TGCAGTGCTGGAGGAGGTCTTAACACTGAAGCTTTCTTT.

The J gene is TRBJ2-1, the V gene TRBV20-1; unclear D gene. V lost 2 bases and J 0 bases, leaving 14 bases between the germline ends. The CDR3 sequence is 16 residues long. Germline values: CDR1 DFQATT, CDR2 SNEGSKA (reference sequence). The CDR3 sequence: CSARSRTGDSYNEQFF. The CDR3 DNA reads TGCAGTGCTAGATCGCGTACGGGCGACTCCTACAATGAGCAGTTCTTC.

The CDR3 DNA is TGTGCCAGCAGCTTAACGGCTGGCTCGGGGGGGAGAGATACGCAGTATTTT. Translation gives CASSLTAGSGGRDTQYF. The gene calls are TRBV7-3 and TRBJ2-3, with 8 nucleotides matching TRBD2. Germline V gene data show CDR1 as SGHTA and CDR2 as FQGTGA. V dropped 0 bases and J dropped 5; count of bases not matched to a gene: 10. The CDR3 is made up of 17 amino acids.

This clonotype was found many times. This chain links TRBV5-1 with TRBJ2-2; no definite D call. Trimming removed 5 bases from V and 7 bases from J, with 9 bases in between. This CDR3 contains 12 residues. Looked up from germline, CDR1 is SGHRS and CDR2 is YFSETQ. Here the CDR3 DNA reads TGCGCCAGCAGTCCTCGTGGCGGGGAGCTGTTTTTT. This gives the protein CASSPRGGELFF.

CDR3 coding DNA: TGTGCCACCGACCGGCGCCCTGAAGCTTTCTTT. This encodes CATDRRPEAFF. This chain joins TRBV21-1 and TRBJ1-1; whether TRBD1, the table's D call, matches the DNA was not checked. TRBV21-1 is classified as a pseudogene. This CDR3 spans 11 amino acids.

There are a few counts of this clonotype. The rearrangement joins TRBV7-2 to TRBJ2-6, with D maybe TRBD1 (6 bases). Trimming removed 9 bases from V and 1 base from J, with 16 bases in between. The CDR3 extends over 16 amino acids. CDR1 is SGHTA and CDR2 is FQGNSA in the germline V gene. The CDR3 region is CARQGSRTSGANVLTF. The CDR3 bases are TGTGCCAGACAGGGATCTCGGACATCTGGGGCCAACGTCCTGACTTTC.

The V and J genes are TRBV25-1 and TRBJ2-7; TRBD1 matches 9 bases. Looked up from germline, CDR1 is MGHDK and CDR2 is SYGVNS. The V gene end was trimmed by 8 bases and the J gene end by 4 bases; junction bases not matched to a gene: 9. The CDR3 is 14 residues long. CDR3 nucleotides: TGTGCCAGCGGAAGGGACAGGGTGCCGTACGAGCAGTACTTC. Its protein product is CASGRDRVPYEQYF.

The chain combines TRBV27 with TRBJ2-7, with D hard to call. Germline CDR1 reads MNHEY; CDR2 reads SMNVEV (reference sequence). The CDR3 loop spans 13 amino acids. V shed 0 bases and J shed 3 bases, with 6 bases lying between them. The CDR3, as DNA: TGTGCCAGCAGTTTATCGTCGGGCTACGAGCAGTACTTC. Residues: CASSLSSGYEQYF.